This paragraph reports one TCR beta chain. The antigen remains undetermined. These data originate in a study of CD8 T cells in ankylosing spondylitis. Overall study results and limits: Characteristic, it appeared, of ankylosing spondylitis blood was a TCR beta motif of roughly 8 highly homologous variants.

TCRdb re-called the 5' RACE reads with MiXCR, one entry per CDR3 protein. In the table there are some 840,000 distinct CDR3 sequences, approximately 12% of which are singletons. The CDR3 consists of 16 residues. Germline V CDR1 and CDR2: SGHRS, YFSETQ. The ends lost 4 bases at V and 4 bases at J; junction bases unmatched: 5. The TCR sequence derives from a male donor with ankylosing spondylitis. Sequenced: blood, either unsorted or a sorted T cell fraction (not recorded which). This sequence joins TRBV5-1 and TRBJ2-2, with 12 bases matching TRBD2. The CDR3 DNA reads TGCGCCAGCAGCCCCCTAGCGGGAGGGGTCACCGGGGAGCTGTTTTTT. It encodes CASSPLAGGVTGELFF.